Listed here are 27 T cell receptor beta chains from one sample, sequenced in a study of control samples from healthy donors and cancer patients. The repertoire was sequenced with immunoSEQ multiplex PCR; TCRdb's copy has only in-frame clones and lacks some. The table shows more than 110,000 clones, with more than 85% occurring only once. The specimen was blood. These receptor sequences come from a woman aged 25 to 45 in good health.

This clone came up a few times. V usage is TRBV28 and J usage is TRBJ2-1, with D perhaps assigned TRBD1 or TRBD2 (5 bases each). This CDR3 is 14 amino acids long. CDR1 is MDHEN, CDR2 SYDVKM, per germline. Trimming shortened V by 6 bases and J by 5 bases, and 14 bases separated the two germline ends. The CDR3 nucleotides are TGTGCCAGCAGCCGTCCAGGGACGGACAATGAGCAGTTCTTC. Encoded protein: CASSRPGTDNEQFF.

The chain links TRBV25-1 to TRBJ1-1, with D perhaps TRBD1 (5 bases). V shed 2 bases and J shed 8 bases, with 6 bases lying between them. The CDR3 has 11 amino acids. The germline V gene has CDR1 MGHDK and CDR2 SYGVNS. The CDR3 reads CASSERTEAFF. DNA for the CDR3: TGTGCCAGCAGTGAAAGGACAGAAGCTTTCTTT.

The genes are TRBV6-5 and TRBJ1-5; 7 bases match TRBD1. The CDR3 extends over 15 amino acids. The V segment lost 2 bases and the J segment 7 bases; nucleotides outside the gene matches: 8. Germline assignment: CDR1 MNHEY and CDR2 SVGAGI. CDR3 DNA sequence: TGTGCCAGCAGTTACACCCGGACAGGAGGGCAGCCCCAGCATTTT. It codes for CASSYTRTGGQPQHF.

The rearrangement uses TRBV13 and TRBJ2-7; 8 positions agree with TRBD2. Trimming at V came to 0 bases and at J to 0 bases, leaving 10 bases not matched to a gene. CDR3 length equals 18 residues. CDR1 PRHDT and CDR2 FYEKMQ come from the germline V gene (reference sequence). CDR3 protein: CASSLGLAALSFSYEQYF. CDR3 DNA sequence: TGTGCCAGCAGCTTAGGACTAGCGGCGCTATCTTTCTCCTACGAGCAGTACTTC.

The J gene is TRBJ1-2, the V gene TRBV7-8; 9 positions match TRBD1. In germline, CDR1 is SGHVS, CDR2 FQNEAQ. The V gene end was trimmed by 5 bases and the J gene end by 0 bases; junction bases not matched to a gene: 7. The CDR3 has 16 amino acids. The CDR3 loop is CASSPTGGTANYGYTF. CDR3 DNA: TGTGCCAGCAGCCCCACAGGGGGCACGGCTAACTATGGCTACACCTTC. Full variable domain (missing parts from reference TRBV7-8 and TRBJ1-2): GAGVSQSPRYKVAKRGQDVALRCDPISGHVSLFWYQQALGQGPEFLTYFQNEAQLDKSGLPSDRFFAERPEGSVSTLKIQRTQQEDSAVYLCASSPTGGTANYGYTFGSGTRLTVV.

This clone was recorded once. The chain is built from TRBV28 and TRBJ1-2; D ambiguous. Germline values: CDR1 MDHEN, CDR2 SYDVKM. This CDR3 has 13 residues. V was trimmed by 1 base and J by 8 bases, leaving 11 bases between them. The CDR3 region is CASSLFPAQGYTF. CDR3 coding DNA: TGTGCCAGCAGTTTATTCCCCGCCCAAGGCTACACCTTC.

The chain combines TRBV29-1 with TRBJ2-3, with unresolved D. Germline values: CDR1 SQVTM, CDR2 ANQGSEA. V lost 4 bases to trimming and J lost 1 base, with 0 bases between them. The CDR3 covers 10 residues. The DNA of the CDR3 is TGCAGCGTTGGCACAGATACGCAGTATTTT. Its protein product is CSVGTDTQYF.

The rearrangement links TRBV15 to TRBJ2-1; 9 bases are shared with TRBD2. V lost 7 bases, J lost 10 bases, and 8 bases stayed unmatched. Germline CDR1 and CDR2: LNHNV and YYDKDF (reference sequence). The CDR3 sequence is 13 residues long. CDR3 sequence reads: CATTVSGSREQFF. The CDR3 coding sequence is TGTGCCACCACGGTTAGCGGGAGTAGGGAGCAGTTCTTC.

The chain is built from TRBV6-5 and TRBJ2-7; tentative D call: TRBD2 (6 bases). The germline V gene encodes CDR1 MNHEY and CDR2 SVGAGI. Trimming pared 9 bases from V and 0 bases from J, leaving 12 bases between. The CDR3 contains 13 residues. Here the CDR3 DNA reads TGTGCCAGTAAGGACGGGAGCTCCTACGAGCAGTACTTC. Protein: CASKDGSSYEQYF.

The CDR3 DNA reads TGCGCCAGCAGCTTGGGACAGGGAAACACCATATATTTT. Translation: CASSLGQGNTIYF. The chain is built from TRBV5-1 and TRBJ1-3, with a tentative D call TRBD1 (5 bases). CDR1 and CDR2 (germline): SGHRS, YFSETQ. The length of the CDR3 is 13 residues. V lost 0 bases and J 4 bases, leaving 5 bases between the germline ends.

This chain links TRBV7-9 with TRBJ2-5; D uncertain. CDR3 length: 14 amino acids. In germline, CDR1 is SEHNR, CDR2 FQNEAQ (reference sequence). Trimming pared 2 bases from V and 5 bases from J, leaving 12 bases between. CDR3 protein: CASSLSDSPETQYF. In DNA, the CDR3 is TGTGCCAGCAGCTTATCTGACTCCCCCGAGACCCAGTACTTC.

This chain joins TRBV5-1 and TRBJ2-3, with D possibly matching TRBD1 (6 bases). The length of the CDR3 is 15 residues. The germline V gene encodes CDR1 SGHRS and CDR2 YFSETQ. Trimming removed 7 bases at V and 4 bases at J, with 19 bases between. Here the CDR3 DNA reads TGCGCCAGCCGCCTGGCAGGACAGTTCGCAGATACGCAGTATTTT. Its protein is CASRLAGQFADTQYF.

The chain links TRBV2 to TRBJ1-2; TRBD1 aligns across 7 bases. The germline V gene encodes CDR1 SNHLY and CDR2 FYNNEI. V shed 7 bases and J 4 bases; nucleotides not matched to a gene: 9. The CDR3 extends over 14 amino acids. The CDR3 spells CASILGQAIYGYTF. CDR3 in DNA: TGTGCCAGCATTCTCGGACAGGCAATCTATGGCTACACCTTC.

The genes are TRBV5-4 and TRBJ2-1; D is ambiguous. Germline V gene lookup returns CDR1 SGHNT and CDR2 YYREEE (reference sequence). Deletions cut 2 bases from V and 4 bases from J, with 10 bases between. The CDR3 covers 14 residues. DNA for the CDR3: TGTGCCAGCAGCTTCGACCCCGCTTACAATGAGCAGTTCTTC. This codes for CASSFDPAYNEQFF.

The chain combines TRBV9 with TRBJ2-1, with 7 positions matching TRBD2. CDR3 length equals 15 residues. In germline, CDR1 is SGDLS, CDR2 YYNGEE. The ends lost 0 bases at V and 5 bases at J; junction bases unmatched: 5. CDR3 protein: CASSVVASGDNEQFF. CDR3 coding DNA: TGTGCCAGCAGCGTAGTGGCTAGCGGAGACAATGAGCAGTTCTTC.

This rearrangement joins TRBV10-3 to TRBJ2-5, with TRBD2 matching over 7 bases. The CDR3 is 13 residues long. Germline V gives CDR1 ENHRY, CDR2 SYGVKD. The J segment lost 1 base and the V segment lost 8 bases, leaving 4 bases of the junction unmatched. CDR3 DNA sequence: TGTGCCATCGGGCTAGCGGTCCAAGAGACCCAGTACTTC. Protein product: CAIGLAVQETQYF.

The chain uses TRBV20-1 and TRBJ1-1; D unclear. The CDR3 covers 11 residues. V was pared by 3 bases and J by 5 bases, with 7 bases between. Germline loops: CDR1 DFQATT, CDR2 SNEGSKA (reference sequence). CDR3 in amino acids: CSASRKTEAFF. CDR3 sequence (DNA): TGCAGTGCTAGCAGGAAGACTGAAGCTTTCTTT.

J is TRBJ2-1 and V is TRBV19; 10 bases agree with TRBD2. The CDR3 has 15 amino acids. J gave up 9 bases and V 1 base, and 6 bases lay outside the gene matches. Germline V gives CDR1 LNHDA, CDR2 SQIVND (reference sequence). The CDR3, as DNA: TGTGCCAGTAGTATAGGGGCTAGCGGGAGTACTGAGCAGTTCTTC. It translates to CASSIGASGSTEQFF.

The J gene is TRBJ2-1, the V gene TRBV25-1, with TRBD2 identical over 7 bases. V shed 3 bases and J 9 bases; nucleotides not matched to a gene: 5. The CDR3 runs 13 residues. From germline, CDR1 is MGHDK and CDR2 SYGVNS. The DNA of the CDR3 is TGTGCCAGCAGTGAGACTAGCCTTAGTGAGCAGTTCTTC. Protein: CASSETSLSEQFF.

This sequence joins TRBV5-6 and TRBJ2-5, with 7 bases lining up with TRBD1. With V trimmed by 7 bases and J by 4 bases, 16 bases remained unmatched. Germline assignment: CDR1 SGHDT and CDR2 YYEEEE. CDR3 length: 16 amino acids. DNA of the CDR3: TGTGCCAGCTTTTTCTCTCGACAGGGATCGGGAGAGACCCAGTACTTC. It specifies CASFFSRQGSGETQYF. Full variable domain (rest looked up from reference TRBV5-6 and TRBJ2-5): DAGVTQSPTHLIKTRGQQVTLRCSPKSGHDTVSWYQQALGQGPQFIFQYYEEEERQRGNFPDRFSGHQFPNYSSELNVNALLLGDSALYLCASFFSRQGSGETQYFGPGTRLLVL.

The CDR3 nucleotides are TGTGCCAGCTCACCCCGGACAGACTCGGGCAATCAGCCCCAGCATTTT. Amino acid sequence: CASSPRTDSGNQPQHF. The chain couples TRBV18 to TRBJ1-5; maybe TRBD1 (6 bases). The V end lost 3 bases, the J end lost 2 bases, and 14 bases lay between the germline ends. The V gene's germline CDR1 is KGHSH and CDR2 LQKENI. The CDR3 is made up of 16 amino acids.

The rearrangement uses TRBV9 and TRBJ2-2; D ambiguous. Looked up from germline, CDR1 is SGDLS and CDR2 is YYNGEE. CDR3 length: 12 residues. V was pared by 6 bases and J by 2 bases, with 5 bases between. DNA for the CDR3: TGTGCCAGCAACCAAAACACCGGGGAGCTGTTTTTT. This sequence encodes CASNQNTGELFF.

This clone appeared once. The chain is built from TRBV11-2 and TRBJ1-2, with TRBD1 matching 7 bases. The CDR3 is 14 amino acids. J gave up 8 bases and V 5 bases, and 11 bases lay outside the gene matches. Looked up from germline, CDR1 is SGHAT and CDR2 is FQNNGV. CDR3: CASSKERDSGGYTF. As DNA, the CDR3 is TGTGCCAGCAGCAAAGAACGGGACAGCGGAGGCTACACCTTC. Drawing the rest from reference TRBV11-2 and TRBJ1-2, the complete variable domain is EAGVAQSPRYKIIEKRQSVAFWCNPISGHATLYWYQQILGQGPKLLIQFQNNGVVDDSQLPKDRFSAERLKGVDSTLKIQPAKLEDSAVYLCASSKERDSGGYTFGSGTRLTVV.

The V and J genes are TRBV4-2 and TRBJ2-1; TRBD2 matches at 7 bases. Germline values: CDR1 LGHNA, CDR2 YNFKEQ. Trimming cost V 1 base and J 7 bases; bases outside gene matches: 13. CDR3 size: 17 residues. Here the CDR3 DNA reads TGTGCCAGCAGCCAAGGGGTTGGTGGCGGGAGCGGAAATGAGCAGTTCTTC. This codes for CASSQGVGGGSGNEQFF.

The CDR3: CASSPRGTSGYNEQFF. The CDR3 coding sequence is TGTGCCAGCTCACCCCGAGGAACTAGCGGCTACAATGAGCAGTTCTTC. The rearrangement uses TRBV18 and TRBJ2-1, with 8 bases that match TRBD2. This CDR3 contains 16 residues. Losses at the gene ends were 3 bases for V and 3 bases for J; bases not matched to a gene: 7. Germline values: CDR1 KGHSH, CDR2 LQKENI.

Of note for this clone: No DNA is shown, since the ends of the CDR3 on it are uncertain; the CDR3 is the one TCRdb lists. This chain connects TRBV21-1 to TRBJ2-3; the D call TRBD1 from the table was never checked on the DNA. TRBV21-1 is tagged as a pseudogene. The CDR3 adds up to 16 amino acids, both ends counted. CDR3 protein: CASSNWAGGITDTQYF.

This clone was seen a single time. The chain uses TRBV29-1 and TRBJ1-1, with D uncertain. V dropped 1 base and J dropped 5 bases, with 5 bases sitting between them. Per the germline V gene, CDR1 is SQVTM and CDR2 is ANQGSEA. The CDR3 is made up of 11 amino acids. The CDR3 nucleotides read TGCAGCGTTGAAGGAAAGACTGAAGCTTTCTTT. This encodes CSVEGKTEAFF. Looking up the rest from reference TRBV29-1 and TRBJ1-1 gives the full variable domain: SAVISQKPSRDICQRGTSLTIQCQVDSQVTMMFWYRQQPGQSLTLIATANQGSEATYESGFVIDKFPISRPNLTFSTLTVSNMSPEDSSIYLCSVEGKTEAFFGQGTRLTVV.